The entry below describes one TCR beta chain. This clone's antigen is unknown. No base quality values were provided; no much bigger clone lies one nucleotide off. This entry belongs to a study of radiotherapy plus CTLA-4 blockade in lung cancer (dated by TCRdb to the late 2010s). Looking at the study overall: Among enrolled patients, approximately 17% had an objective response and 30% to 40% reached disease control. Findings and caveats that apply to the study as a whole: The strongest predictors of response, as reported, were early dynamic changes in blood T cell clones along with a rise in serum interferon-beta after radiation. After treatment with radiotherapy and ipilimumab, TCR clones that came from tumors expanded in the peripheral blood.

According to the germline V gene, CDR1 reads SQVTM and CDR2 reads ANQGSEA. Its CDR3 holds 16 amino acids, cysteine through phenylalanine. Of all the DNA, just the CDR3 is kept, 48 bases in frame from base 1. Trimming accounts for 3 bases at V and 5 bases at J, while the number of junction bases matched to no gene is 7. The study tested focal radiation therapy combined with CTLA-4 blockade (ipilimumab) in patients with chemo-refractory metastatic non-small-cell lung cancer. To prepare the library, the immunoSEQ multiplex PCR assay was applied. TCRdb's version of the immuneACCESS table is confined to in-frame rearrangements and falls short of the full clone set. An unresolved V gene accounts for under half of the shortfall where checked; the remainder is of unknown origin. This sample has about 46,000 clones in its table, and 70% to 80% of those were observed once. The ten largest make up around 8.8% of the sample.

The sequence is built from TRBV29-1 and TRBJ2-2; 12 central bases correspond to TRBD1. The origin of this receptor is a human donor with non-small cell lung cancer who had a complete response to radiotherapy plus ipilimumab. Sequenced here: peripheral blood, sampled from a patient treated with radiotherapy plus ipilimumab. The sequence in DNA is TGCAGCGTTGATGACCCGGGACAGGGGGCAACCGGGGAGCTGTTTTTT. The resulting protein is CSVDDPGQGATGELFF.